These 10 T cell receptor beta chains originate from one sample sequenced in a study of early T cells in non-severe SARS-CoV-2 infection. One entry per CDR3 protein, called by TCRdb with MiXCR from the 5' RACE reads. Among 25,000 to 35,000 distinct CDR3 sequences, roughly 6.6% were seen once, and the ten largest hold roughly two fifths. The sequencing sample was made of whole blood. These receptors all stem from an adult who was a healthcare worker with PCR-confirmed SARS-CoV-2 infection or an uninfected control (not recorded which).

This clonotype occurred many times. This chain joins TRBV12-3 or TRBV12-4 and TRBJ1-1; D gene uncertain. CDR3 length: 13 amino acids. V was clipped by 6 bases and J by 1 base, with 9 bases between them. The DNA for the CDR3 is TGTGCCAGCAGGAGGACCTCGAACACTGAAGCTTTCTTT. Protein: CASRRTSNTEAFF.

This clonotype was observed many times. CDR3 in amino acids: CASSQAGGGQGYGYTF. CDR3 nucleotide sequence: TGTGCCAGCAGCCAAGCGGGCGGCGGACAGGGCTATGGCTACACCTTC. The chain carries TRBV3-1 and TRBJ1-2; 8 positions match TRBD1. With 1 base clipped from V and 4 bases from J, the junction kept 8 bases outside the gene matches. This CDR3 has 16 amino acids. Germline loops: CDR1 LGHDT, CDR2 YNNKEL (reference sequence).

The sample holds many counts of this clonotype. This chain joins TRBV27 and TRBJ1-1; 7 positions match TRBD1. Germline trimming cut 6 bases from V and 4 bases from J; bases unmatched to any gene: 5. CDR1 MNHEY and CDR2 SMNVEV come from the germline V gene (reference sequence). The CDR3 covers 13 residues. CDR3 sequence: CASRGGGGTEAFF. Here the CDR3 DNA reads TGTGCCAGCAGAGGGGGCGGGGGCACTGAAGCTTTCTTT.

This clonotype was observed many times. V gene TRBV19 combines with J gene TRBJ1-5; the D is unclear. The CDR3 has 14 residues. CDR1 LNHDA and CDR2 SQIVND come from the germline V gene (reference sequence). The V end lost 4 bases, the J end lost 3 bases, and 10 bases lay between the germline ends. CDR3 bases: TGTGCCAGTAGTAGGGATGTCGACAATCAGCCCCAGCATTTT. The encoded protein is CASSRDVDNQPQHF.

In this sample, this clonotype turned up many times. The genes are TRBV7-8 and TRBJ2-7; D call uncertain. Germline-derived CDR1 and CDR2 are SGHVS and FQNEAQ. The CDR3 sequence is 14 residues long. V was trimmed by 7 bases and J by 3 bases, leaving 16 bases between them. This chain's CDR3 is CASTTHRQDYEQYF. CDR3 nucleotide sequence: TGTGCCAGCACCACTCACAGACAAGACTACGAGCAGTACTTC. Together with reference TRBV7-8 and TRBJ2-7, the CDR3 gives the full variable domain: GAGVSQSPRYKVAKRGQDVALRCDPISGHVSLFWYQQALGQGPEFLTYFQNEAQLDKSGLPSDRFFAERPEGSVSTLKIQRTQQEDSAVYLCASTTHRQDYEQYFGPGTRLTVT.

This clonotype was seen ten or more times. The V gene is TRBV30, the J gene TRBJ2-3; TRBD2 agrees at 7 bases. V lost 5 bases and J lost 10; bases outside the gene matches: 12. CDR1 and CDR2 (germline): GTSNPN, SVGIG (reference sequence). The CDR3 length is 13 residues. The CDR3 loop reads CAWDSGSLRAQYF. The DNA of the CDR3 is TGTGCCTGGGATAGCGGGTCCCTTCGGGCGCAGTATTTT. The full variable domain, in which reference TRBV30 and TRBJ2-3 provide the parts outside the CDR3, is SQTIHQWPATLVQPVGSPLSLECTVEGTSNPNLYWYRQAAGRGLQLLFYSVGIGQISSEVPQNLSASRPQDRQFILSSKKLLLSDSGFYLCAWDSGSLRAQYFGPGTRLTVL.

This clonotype was seen ten or more times. V is TRBV7-8 and J is TRBJ2-4, with D possibly TRBD1 on 6 matching bases. Trimming removed 1 base at V and 0 bases at J, with 10 bases between. This CDR3 comprises 16 residues. Germline V lookup: CDR1 SGHVS, CDR2 FQNEAQ. The CDR3 coding sequence is TGTGCCAGCAGCTTAGGACAGGCACTAGCCAAAAACATTCAGTACTTC. Amino acid sequence: CASSLGQALAKNIQYF.

The chain has TRBV6-2 or TRBV6-3 and TRBJ2-3; D remains ambiguous. Trimming cost V 10 bases and J 0 bases, with 20 bases left between them. The V gene's germline CDR1 is MNHEY and CDR2 SVGEGT. This CDR3 spans 16 amino acids. CDR3 nucleotides: TGTGCCACCGGATCAGTGCGGACCACCAGCACAGATACGCAGTATTTT. Translated, it gives CATGSVRTTSTDTQYF.

This clonotype was picked up many times. This chain joins TRBV9 and TRBJ2-1; D not certain. The CDR3 consists of 15 residues. The germline V gene encodes CDR1 SGDLS and CDR2 YYNGEE. Trimming shortened V by 6 bases and J by 3 bases, and 16 bases separated the two germline ends. The CDR3 is CASTETPGGYNEQFF. CDR3 in DNA: TGTGCCAGCACCGAAACTCCAGGTGGCTACAATGAGCAGTTCTTC.

This clonotype occurred many times. The chain couples TRBV7-9 to TRBJ2-7; weak D call: TRBD1 (6 bases). Germline CDR1 is SEHNR and CDR2 is FQNEAQ (reference sequence). V lost 5 bases and J 6 bases, leaving 11 bases between the germline ends. This CDR3 is 12 amino acids long. The CDR3, as DNA: TGTGCCAGCAGCCCTACAGGGCCCGAGCAGTACTTC. Translating it yields CASSPTGPEQYF.